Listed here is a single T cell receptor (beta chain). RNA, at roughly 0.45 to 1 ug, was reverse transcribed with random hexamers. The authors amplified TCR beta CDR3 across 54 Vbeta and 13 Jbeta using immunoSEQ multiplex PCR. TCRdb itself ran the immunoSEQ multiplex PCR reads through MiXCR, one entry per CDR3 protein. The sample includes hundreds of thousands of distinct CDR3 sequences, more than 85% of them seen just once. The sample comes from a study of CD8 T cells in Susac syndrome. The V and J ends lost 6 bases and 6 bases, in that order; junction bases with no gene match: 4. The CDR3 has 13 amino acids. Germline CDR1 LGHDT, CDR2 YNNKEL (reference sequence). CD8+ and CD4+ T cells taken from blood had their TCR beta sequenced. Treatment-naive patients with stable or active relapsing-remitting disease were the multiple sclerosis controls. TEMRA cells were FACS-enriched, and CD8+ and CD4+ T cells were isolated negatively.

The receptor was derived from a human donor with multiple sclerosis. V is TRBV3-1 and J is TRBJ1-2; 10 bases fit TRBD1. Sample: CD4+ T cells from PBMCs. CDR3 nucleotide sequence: TGTGCCAGCAGACGACAGGGGGCGGATGGCTACACCTTC. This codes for CASRRQGADGYTF.